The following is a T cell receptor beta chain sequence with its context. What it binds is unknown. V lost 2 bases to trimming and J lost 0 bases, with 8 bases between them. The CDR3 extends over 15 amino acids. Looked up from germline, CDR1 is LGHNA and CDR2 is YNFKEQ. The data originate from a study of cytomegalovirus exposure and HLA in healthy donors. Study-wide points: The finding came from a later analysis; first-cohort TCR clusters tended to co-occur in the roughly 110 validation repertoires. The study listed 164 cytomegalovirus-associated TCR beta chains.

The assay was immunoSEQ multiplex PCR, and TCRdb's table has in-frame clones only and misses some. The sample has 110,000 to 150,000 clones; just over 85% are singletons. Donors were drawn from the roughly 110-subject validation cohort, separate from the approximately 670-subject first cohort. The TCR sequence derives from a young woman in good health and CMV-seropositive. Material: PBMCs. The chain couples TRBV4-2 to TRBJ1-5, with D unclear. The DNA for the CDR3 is TGTGCCAGCAGCCAAAGGCGGGATAGCAATCAGCCCCAGCATTTT. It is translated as CASSQRRDSNQPQHF.